These T cell receptor beta chains were read from a single sample in a study of cytomegalovirus exposure and HLA in healthy donors. Sequencing used immunoSEQ multiplex PCR; TCRdb keeps in-frame clones, though not all of them. Of over 150,000 clones in the sample, 75% to 85% were seen once. The sequencing sample was made of PBMCs. The receptors shown here come from a man aged 25-45 years in good health and CMV-seropositive. Both conserved end residues are part of each CDR3. Each record gives: V gene, J gene, D gene, clone size, CDR3 protein, CDR3 DNA. The D gene is left open where the match is weak. Clone size is given for some rows only: seen once, a few or many times, or a class if the clone is expanded.

V gene: TRBV7-3
J gene: TRBJ2-1
D gene: TRBD1
clone size: NA
CDR3 protein: CASSQTGQGLSEQFF
CDR3 DNA: TGTGCCAGCAGCCAAACGGGACAGGGTCTTAGTGAGCAGTTCTTC

V gene: TRBV28
J gene: TRBJ2-7
D gene: TRBD1
clone size: NA
CDR3 protein: CASGRQGKSYEQYF
CDR3 DNA: TGTGCCAGCGGGCGACAGGGGAAATCCTACGAGCAGTACTTC

V gene: TRBV6-5
J gene: TRBJ1-1
D gene: TRBD1
clone size: NA
CDR3 protein: CASRKTGDSYTEAFF
CDR3 DNA: TGTGCCAGCCGTAAGACAGGGGACAGTTACACTGAAGCTTTCTTT

V gene: TRBV6-5
J gene: TRBJ1-5
D gene: NA
clone size: NA
CDR3 protein: CASSQLTDQPQHF
CDR3 DNA: TGTGCCAGCAGTCAGTTAACAGATCAGCCCCAGCATTTT

V gene: TRBV10-1
J gene: TRBJ2-2
D gene: NA
clone size: NA
CDR3 protein: CASSESGSWDTGELFF
CDR3 DNA: TGCGCCAGCAGTGAGTCGGGCAGTTGGGACACCGGGGAGCTGTTTTTT

V gene: TRBV25-1
J gene: TRBJ2-3
D gene: NA
clone size: once
CDR3 protein: CASSKGGGYHTDTQYF
CDR3 DNA: TGTGCCAGCTCGAAAGGAGGTGGTTATCACACAGATACGCAGTATTTT

V gene: TRBV25-1
J gene: TRBJ2-3
D gene: TRBD1
clone size: NA
CDR3 protein: CASSEPGQGIADTQYF
CDR3 DNA: TGTGCCAGCAGTGAACCGGGACAGGGAATCGCAGATACGCAGTATTTT

V gene: TRBV5-1
J gene: TRBJ1-3
D gene: NA
clone size: NA
CDR3 protein: CASSLPQGSGNTIYF
CDR3 DNA: TGCGCCAGCAGCTTACCCCAGGGTTCTGGAAACACCATATATTTT

V gene: TRBV5-4
J gene: TRBJ2-5
D gene: TRBD2
clone size: NA
CDR3 protein: CASSLARAGGPGETQYF
CDR3 DNA: TGTGCCAGCAGCTTGGCCCGAGCGGGGGGGCCTGGAGAGACCCAGTACTTC

V gene: TRBV9
J gene: TRBJ1-5
D gene: NA
clone size: NA
CDR3 protein: CASSVGRSNQPQHF
CDR3 DNA: TGTGCCAGCAGCGTAGGGCGGAGCAATCAGCCCCAGCATTTT

V gene: TRBV11-2
J gene: TRBJ1-6
D gene: NA
clone size: once
CDR3 protein: CASGGHFESSYNSPLHF
CDR3 DNA: TGTGCCAGCGGGGGACACTTCGAAAGCTCCTATAATTCACCCCTCCACTTT

V gene: TRBV6-4
J gene: TRBJ1-1
D gene: NA
clone size: NA
CDR3 protein: CASSDVVFGEAFF
CDR3 DNA: TGTGCCAGCAGTGACGTCGTTTTCGGTGAAGCTTTCTTT

V gene: TRBV16
J gene: TRBJ2-6
D gene: NA
clone size: once
CDR3 protein: CASSQWQGTFSGANVLTF
CDR3 DNA: TGTGCCAGCAGCCAATGGCAGGGCACATTCTCTGGGGCCAACGTCCTGACTTTC

V gene: TRBV29-1
J gene: TRBJ1-2
D gene: TRBD1
clone size: NA
CDR3 protein: CSVGDRTAGGYTF
CDR3 DNA: TGCAGCGTTGGGGACAGGACGGCGGGCGGCTACACCTTC

V gene: TRBV19
J gene: TRBJ2-1
D gene: TRBD2
clone size: NA
CDR3 protein: CASSTSTSGGYNEQFF
CDR3 DNA: TGTGCCAGTAGTACCTCGACTAGCGGGGGGTACAATGAGCAGTTCTTC

V gene: TRBV21-1
J gene: TRBJ2-5
D gene: NA
clone size: NA
CDR3 protein: CAGHLGDPKQYF
CDR3 DNA: TGTGCCGGCCACCTGGGCGACCCCAAGCAGTACTTC

V gene: TRBV9
J gene: TRBJ2-1
D gene: NA
clone size: NA
CDR3 protein: CASSVALREGDNEQFF
CDR3 DNA: TGTGCCAGCAGCGTAGCTTTGAGGGAGGGGGACAATGAGCAGTTCTTC

V gene: TRBV4-1
J gene: TRBJ2-7
D gene: NA
clone size: once
CDR3 protein: CASSQERTDSYEQYF
CDR3 DNA: TGCGCCAGCAGCCAAGAGCGGACAGACTCCTACGAGCAGTACTTC

V gene: TRBV27
J gene: TRBJ2-7
D gene: TRBD2
clone size: NA
CDR3 protein: CASSPREGYEQYF
CDR3 DNA: TGTGCCAGCAGTCCACGGGAGGGCTACGAGCAGTACTTC

V gene: TRBV7-2
J gene: TRBJ2-2
D gene: NA
clone size: NA
CDR3 protein: CASSPPVDTGELFF
CDR3 DNA: TGTGCCAGCAGCCCCCCCGTCGACACCGGGGAGCTGTTTTTT

V gene: TRBV14
J gene: TRBJ1-2
D gene: NA
clone size: few
CDR3 protein: CASSQAQGYYGYTF
CDR3 DNA: TGTGCCAGCAGCCAAGCTCAGGGGTACTATGGCTACACCTTC

V gene: TRBV19
J gene: TRBJ2-7
D gene: TRBD2
clone size: NA
CDR3 protein: CASSVGTSGTYEQYF
CDR3 DNA: TGTGCCAGTAGTGTAGGGACTAGCGGTACCTACGAGCAGTACTTC

V gene: TRBV5-4
J gene: TRBJ2-5
D gene: TRBD2
clone size: NA
CDR3 protein: CAMSLAGVETQYF
CDR3 DNA: TGTGCCATGTCACTAGCGGGAGTGGAGACCCAGTACTTC

V gene: TRBV18
J gene: TRBJ1-2
D gene: NA
clone size: few
CDR3 protein: CASSPAANYGYTF
CDR3 DNA: TGTGCCAGCTCACCGGCAGCTAACTATGGCTACACCTTC

V gene: TRBV7-9
J gene: TRBJ2-5
D gene: NA
clone size: NA
CDR3 protein: CASSPARVPDQETQYF
CDR3 DNA: TGTGCCAGCAGCCCCGCACGGGTCCCCGATCAAGAGACCCAGTACTTC

V gene: TRBV4-3
J gene: TRBJ2-7
D gene: TRBD2
clone size: NA
CDR3 protein: CASSQAIRVSGGAWSYEQYF
CDR3 DNA: TGCGCCAGCAGCCAAGCGATCCGGGTTAGCGGGGGGGCCTGGTCCTACGAGCAGTACTTC

V gene: TRBV27
J gene: TRBJ2-5
D gene: NA
clone size: NA
CDR3 protein: CASSLTGLGAQYF
CDR3 DNA: TGTGCCAGCAGCCTGACTGGACTTGGGGCCCAGTACTTC

V gene: TRBV5-4
J gene: TRBJ2-2
D gene: NA
clone size: NA
CDR3 protein: CASSWDGGLAGELFF
CDR3 DNA: TGTGCCAGCAGCTGGGATGGGGGGTTAGCCGGGGAGCTGTTTTTT

V gene: TRBV19
J gene: TRBJ2-5
D gene: NA
clone size: NA
CDR3 protein: CASSIGGSSETQYF
CDR3 DNA: TGTGCCAGTAGTATAGGAGGCAGTTCGGAGACCCAGTACTTC

V gene: TRBV5-1
J gene: TRBJ2-2
D gene: NA
clone size: NA
CDR3 protein: CASSFDSGNTGELFF
CDR3 DNA: TGCGCCAGCAGCTTCGATAGCGGGAACACCGGGGAGCTGTTTTTT

V gene: TRBV6-5
J gene: TRBJ2-2
D gene: NA
clone size: NA
CDR3 protein: CASSYSNGVGELFF
CDR3 DNA: TGTGCCAGCAGTTACTCCAACGGGGTAGGGGAGCTGTTTTTT

V gene: TRBV2
J gene: TRBJ2-1
D gene: NA
clone size: NA
CDR3 protein: CASSVGGRVNNEQFF
CDR3 DNA: TGTGCCAGCAGTGTAGGGGGTCGGGTAAACAATGAGCAGTTCTTC

V gene: TRBV28
J gene: TRBJ2-4
D gene: TRBD2
clone size: NA
CDR3 protein: CASSLPGGLLAKNIQYF
CDR3 DNA: TGTGCCAGCAGTTTACCTGGGGGACTACTAGCCAAAAACATTCAGTACTTC

V gene: TRBV4-2
J gene: TRBJ2-6
D gene: NA
clone size: NA
CDR3 protein: CASSQDRGSGANVLTF
CDR3 DNA: TGTGCCAGCAGCCAAGATCGAGGCTCTGGGGCCAACGTCCTGACTTTC

V gene: TRBV9
J gene: TRBJ2-1
D gene: NA
clone size: NA
CDR3 protein: CASSPGGRVLSNPRDNEQFF
CDR3 DNA: TGTGCCAGCAGCCCAGGAGGGCGGGTCCTTTCCAACCCTCGAGACAATGAGCAGTTCTTC

V gene: TRBV7-2
J gene: TRBJ2-7
D gene: TRBD1
clone size: NA
CDR3 protein: CASSFLGDRAYEQYF
CDR3 DNA: TGTGCCAGCAGCTTTTTGGGGGACAGGGCCTACGAGCAGTACTTC

V gene: TRBV18
J gene: TRBJ2-1
D gene: TRBD2
clone size: NA
CDR3 protein: CASSPLPGTSSYNEQFF
CDR3 DNA: TGTGCCAGCTCACCACTGCCCGGGACTAGCTCCTACAATGAGCAGTTCTTC

V gene: TRBV5-4
J gene: TRBJ2-7
D gene: TRBD2
clone size: once
CDR3 protein: CASSARPLAGVKEQYF
CDR3 DNA: TGTGCCAGCAGCGCCCGGCCCCTAGCGGGAGTTAAAGAGCAGTACTTC

V gene: TRBV9
J gene: TRBJ1-2
D gene: NA
clone size: once
CDR3 protein: CASSARAASNYGYTF
CDR3 DNA: TGTGCCAGCAGCGCACGCGCCGCCTCTAACTATGGCTACACCTTC